This TCR beta chain comes out of a study of cytomegalovirus exposure and HLA in healthy donors. Study-wide results and limits: Later on, an analysis tied over 15,000 TCR beta sequences to HLA alleles at 0.05 false discovery rate. Previously analyzed data showed that most TCR beta V segments were productive at a frequency of about 90% or about 30%. Diagnosis of cytomegalovirus status made by the classifier reportedly showed high specificity and sensitivity. In all likelihood, a cluster of highly shared sequence variants was a sequencing artifact.

The PCR had 60 Vbeta and 13 Jbeta primers. Profiled with immunoSEQ multiplex PCR; TCRdb holds only in-frame clones, not every one. This table holds around 100,000 clones, around 85% found once. Notes on this clone: The antigen is not known.

The germline V gene encodes CDR1 SGHNT and CDR2 YENEEA. V was clipped by 6 bases and J by 2 bases; unmatched bases: 2. CDR3 length: 15 amino acids. The V and J genes are TRBV11-3 and TRBJ2-1; 12 bases are shared with TRBD2. The specimen was PBMCs. The source of this sequence is a man aged 25 to 40 in good health and CMV-seronegative. In DNA form, the CDR3 reads TGTGCCAGCAGTCTAGCGGGAGGGGCCTACAATGAGCAGTTCTTC. Its protein is CASSLAGGAYNEQFF. Variable domain in full (rest from reference TRBV11-3 and TRBJ2-1): EAGVVQSPRYKIIEKKQPVAFWCNPISGHNTLYWYLQNLGQGPELLIRYENEEAVDDSQLPKDRFSAERLKGVDSTLKIQPAELGDSAVYLCASSLAGGAYNEQFFGPGTRLTVL.